The 17 T cell receptor beta chains below all came from one sample that was sequenced in a study of T cell responses to AZD1222 COVID-19 vaccine. This table comes from immunoSEQ multiplex PCR, and its TCRdb copy is limited to in-frame clones, with some not included. The table records 150,000 to 200,000 clones, over 90% of them present only once. The sample consisted of peripheral blood, taken on day 0 of AZD1222 vaccination. Source of these receptors: an adult in good health.

V and J are TRBV24-1 and TRBJ1-5; a weak D match, TRBD1 (5 bases). Trimming removed 9 bases from V and 8 bases from J, with 16 bases in between. The CDR3 covers 13 residues. Germline loops: CDR1 KGHDR, CDR2 SFDVKD. CDR3 protein: CATQGGDEEPQHF. The CDR3 nucleotides read TGTGCCACCCAAGGCGGGGACGAAGAGCCCCAGCATTTT.

V is TRBV4-3 and J is TRBJ1-2; D is ambiguous. Germline-derived CDR1 and CDR2 are LGHNA and YSLEER. CDR3 length equals 15 residues. V lost 3 bases, J lost 1 base, and 12 bases lay in between. CDR3 coding DNA: TGCGCCAGCAGCCACATGGTTTTGCTTAACTATGGCTACACCTTC. It specifies CASSHMVLLNYGYTF.

The chain has TRBV3-1 (or the pseudogene TRBV3-2) and TRBJ2-7; 12 bases match TRBD2. Germline V gives CDR1 LGHDT, CDR2 YNNKEL (reference sequence). Trimming took 4 bases from V and 2 from J; bases not matched to a gene: 0. The CDR3 consists of 14 residues. CDR3 sequence: CASSPSGRAYEQYF. The CDR3, as DNA: TGTGCCAGCAGCCCTAGCGGGAGGGCCTACGAGCAGTACTTC.

The chain combines TRBV10-3 with TRBJ1-6, with a possible D match to TRBD1 (5 bases). The CDR3 sequence is 14 residues long. The ends were cut back, 0 bases at V and 8 bases at J, with 8 bases in the middle. Germline-derived CDR1 and CDR2 are ENHRY and SYGVKD. In DNA, the CDR3 is TGTGCCATCAGTGAGTCTCGGGGGGATTCACCCCTCCACTTT. Its protein is CAISESRGDSPLHF.

The CDR3 coding sequence is TGCGCCAGCACCCAAGACAGGCCTATCTCTGGAAACACCATATATTTT. Its protein is CASTQDRPISGNTIYF. This sequence joins TRBV23-1 and TRBJ1-3; TRBD1 is a possible D gene (6 bases). Being an ORF, TRBV23-1 has a function that is uncertain. V gave up 7 bases and J gave up 0 bases, with 16 bases separating them. The CDR3 runs 16 residues.

The chain carries TRBV18 and TRBJ1-2; D is uncertain. This CDR3 comprises 15 residues. Germline CDR1 is KGHSH and CDR2 is LQKENI. Trimming removed 0 bases from V and 2 bases from J, with 10 bases in between. The CDR3 sequence: CASSPPGTGNYGYTF. The CDR3 nucleotides read TGTGCCAGCTCACCACCGGGTACTGGAAACTATGGCTACACCTTC.

The chain links TRBV5-4 to TRBJ2-2; 11 positions agree with TRBD2. The CDR3 extends over 18 amino acids. Germline CDR1 SGHNT, CDR2 YYREEE (reference sequence). With V trimmed by 5 bases and J by 0 bases, 9 bases remained unmatched. The CDR3 DNA follows: TGTGCCAGCAGAGCCGGGACTAGCGGAACCTCGAACACCGGGGAGCTGTTTTTT. Translated: CASRAGTSGTSNTGELFF. The full variable domain, with the rest looked up from reference TRBV5-4 and TRBJ2-2, is ETGVTQSPTHLIKTRGQQVTLRCSSQSGHNTVSWYQQALGQGPQFIFQYYREEENGRGNFPPRFSGLQFPNYSSELNVNALELDDSALYLCASRAGTSGTSNTGELFFGEGSRLTVL.

The rearrangement joins TRBV7-2 to TRBJ1-1; D call uncertain. V lost 0 bases and J 4 bases, leaving 0 bases between the germline ends. The CDR3 loop spans 11 amino acids. The germline V gene encodes CDR1 SGHTA and CDR2 FQGNSA. The CDR3 DNA reads as TGTGCCAGCAGCTTAGCCACTGAAGCTTTCTTT. It translates to CASSLATEAFF.

The chain is built from TRBV19 and TRBJ2-2; 8 bases are shared with TRBD1. Germline assignment: CDR1 LNHDA and CDR2 SQIVND (reference sequence). J was trimmed by 6 bases and V by 2 bases; bases with no gene match: 5. CDR3 length: 15 amino acids. CDR3 protein: CASSIRTGSAGELFF. In DNA form, the CDR3 reads TGTGCCAGTAGTATAAGGACAGGGTCTGCCGGGGAGCTGTTTTTT.

V is TRBV15 and J is TRBJ1-6; D call uncertain. The CDR3 is 14 residues long. V lost 0 bases and J lost 9, with 9 bases in between. Germline CDR1 is LNHNV and CDR2 is YYDKDF (reference sequence). The CDR3 protein is CATSRDNRGSPLHF. For the CDR3, the DNA is TGTGCCACCAGCAGAGATAATCGCGGTTCACCCCTCCACTTT.

The count of this clone is one. The V and J genes are TRBV28 and TRBJ1-2; no clear D gene. Deletions cut 2 bases from V and 2 bases from J, with 12 bases between. CDR3 length equals 15 residues. Germline values: CDR1 MDHEN, CDR2 SYDVKM. The CDR3 is CASSLGQLKNYGYTF. The CDR3 coding sequence is TGTGCCAGCAGTTTAGGGCAGCTTAAAAACTATGGCTACACCTTC.

CDR3 region: CASSYPGQSYGYTF. Written as DNA, the CDR3 is TGTGCCAGCAGCTATCCGGGACAGAGCTATGGCTACACCTTC. V is TRBV5-6 and J is TRBJ1-2; 7 positions agree with TRBD1. With 3 bases clipped from V and 4 bases from J, the junction kept 6 bases outside the gene matches. From germline, CDR1 is SGHDT and CDR2 YYEEEE. The CDR3 has 14 amino acids.

The rearrangement links TRBV6-6 to TRBJ2-7; D not resolved. V dropped 5 bases and J dropped 6 bases, with 8 bases sitting between them. This CDR3 has 11 amino acids. In germline, CDR1 is MNHNY, CDR2 SVGAGI (reference sequence). The CDR3 DNA reads TGTGCCAGCAGTGGTTTGTCCGAGCAGTACTTC. Residues: CASSGLSEQYF.

J is TRBJ1-5 and V is TRBV7-9; D is possibly TRBD1 (6 bases). Trimming shortened V by 5 bases and J by 0 bases, and 11 bases separated the two germline ends. From germline, CDR1 is SEHNR and CDR2 FQNEAQ (reference sequence). CDR3 length: 15 amino acids. Here the CDR3 reads CASSPGQNSNQPQHF. CDR3 nucleotides: TGTGCCAGCAGCCCGGGACAAAATAGCAATCAGCCCCAGCATTTT.

Worth noting for this clone: A read error is likely, as this CDR3 ends without the conserved phenylalanine or tryptophan. No DNA is shown, since the ends of the CDR3 on it are uncertain; the CDR3 is the one TCRdb lists. The chain is built from TRBV9 and TRBJ1-6. Germline V CDR1 and CDR2: SGDLS, YYNGEE. The CDR3 contains 11 residues when both ends are counted. CDR3: CASSVGTAGGV.

The chain carries TRBV10-3 and TRBJ2-7; D might be TRBD2 (7 bases). Trimming took 6 bases from V and 4 from J, leaving 13 bases between them. This CDR3 comprises 13 residues. Per the germline V gene, CDR1 is ENHRY and CDR2 is SYGVKD. The CDR3 loop reads CAIRGAGRYEQYF. The CDR3 coding sequence is TGTGCCATCAGGGGGGCCGGGAGGTACGAGCAGTACTTC.

V is TRBV9 and J is TRBJ2-1; no clear D gene. The V end lost 0 bases, the J end lost 7 bases, and 14 bases lay between the germline ends. The germline V gene encodes CDR1 SGDLS and CDR2 YYNGEE. The CDR3 is made up of 15 amino acids. The CDR3 loop reads CASSVAGSLLNEQFF. CDR3 coding DNA: TGTGCCAGCAGCGTAGCAGGCTCGCTTTTAAATGAGCAGTTCTTC.